This is a list of T cell receptor beta chains from one sample in a study of shared clonotypes between healthy human individuals. Some clones are missing from TCRdb's copy, which holds only in-frame ones; the method was immunoSEQ multiplex PCR. In the table there are more than 1,200,000 clones, 98% to 99% of which are singletons. Sequencing was done on a sample of naive CD4+ T cells sorted from blood. The receptors stem from a man in his thirties or forties in good health. Both conserved end residues are part of each CDR3. D genes are given only for firm matches. Clone size is shown for a subset of rows, as once, few, many or a class of expanded clone.

clone size,V gene,D gene,J gene,CDR3 DNA,CDR3 protein
NA,TRBV10-3,NA,TRBJ2-5,TGTGCCATCAGTATGACAGGGACTGGGGGCCAAGAGACCCAGTACTTC,CAISMTGTGGQETQYF
NA,TRBV5-4,TRBD2,TRBJ2-1,TGTGCCAGCAGCTTAGGTAGCGGGAGTTTTAATGAGCAGTTCTTC,CASSLGSGSFNEQFF
NA,TRBV6-6,NA,TRBJ2-3,TGTGCCAGCAGCTACGGCGGTCCTAGCGTAGATACGCAGTATTTT,CASSYGGPSVDTQYF
NA,TRBV6-5,TRBD1,TRBJ1-1,TGTGCCAGCAGCCAGGACAGGGGTGGGACTGAAGCTTTCTTT,CASSQDRGGTEAFF
NA,TRBV7-9,NA,TRBJ2-3,TGTGCCAGCACAGATACGCAGTATTTT,CASTDTQYF
NA,TRBV27,TRBD1,TRBJ2-7,TGTGCCAGCAGACACTACGGAACAGGGGTGGGCGAGCAGTACTTC,CASRHYGTGVGEQYF
NA,TRBV30,TRBD2,TRBJ2-5,TGTGCCTGGAGTGTTGGGACGGGACTAGCGACGGAGACCCAGTACTTC,CAWSVGTGLATETQYF
NA,TRBV28,TRBD1,TRBJ2-1,TGTGCCATCAGACAGGGTTCCTACAATGAGCAGTTCTTC,CAIRQGSYNEQFF
NA,TRBV18,TRBD1,TRBJ1-5,TGTGCCAGCTCCCCCGGGACAGGGGATCTAACCGCTCAGCCCCAGCATTTT,CASSPGTGDLTAQPQHF
once,TRBV18,TRBD2,TRBJ2-7,TGTGCCAGCTCCCTACTAGCGGTACCCTACGAGCAGTACTTC,CASSLLAVPYEQYF
NA,TRBV27,NA,TRBJ2-7,TGTGCCAGCAGGCCACATCCCCCCGTCAGTAACTACGAGCAGTACTTC,CASRPHPPVSNYEQYF
NA,TRBV25-1,NA,TRBJ2-5,TGTGCCAGCAAAAACAGGGCAGGGGAGACCCAGTACTTC,CASKNRAGETQYF
NA,TRBV7-2,NA,TRBJ2-7,TGTGCCAGCAGCTTCCCTCGGGCTACCGAGAAGTACTTC,CASSFPRATEKYF
NA,TRBV28,TRBD1,TRBJ2-6,TGTGCCAGCAGTGACAGGGCTGGGGCCAACGTCCTGACTTTC,CASSDRAGANVLTF
NA,TRBV9,NA,TRBJ2-2,TGTGCCAGCAGAAGGACGGGAGCGGAAACCGGGGAGCTGTTTTTT,CASRRTGAETGELFF
NA,TRBV4-2,NA,TRBJ2-5,TGTGCCAGCAGCCAAACAGGCATTCAGGAGACCCAGTACTTC,CASSQTGIQETQYF
once,TRBV4-3,NA,TRBJ1-1,TGCGCCAGCAGCCGAGACTTGAACACTGAAGCTTTCTTT,CASSRDLNTEAFF
NA,TRBV11-2,NA,TRBJ2-5,TGTGCCAGCAGATCCCCGGGACGCAAACAAGAGACCCAGTACTTC,CASRSPGRKQETQYF
NA,TRBV11-2,NA,TRBJ2-7,TGTGCCAGCAGCTTACTAACTAGGACCGAGCAGTACTTC,CASSLLTRTEQYF
NA,TRBV30,NA,TRBJ2-7,TGTGCCTCGGCCGGTAGTTCAGTTCAACAGCAGTACTTC,CASAGSSVQQQYF
NA,TRBV7-9,NA,TRBJ2-1,TGTGCCAGCACCCCTTGGGCGGGCTACAATGAGCAGTTCTTC,CASTPWAGYNEQFF
once,TRBV4-3,NA,TRBJ1-2,TGCGCCAGCAGCCAAGATGCCCGGGGCAGCTATGGCTACACCTTC,CASSQDARGSYGYTF
NA,TRBV7-2,NA,TRBJ2-3,TGTGCCAGCAGCTACCTCGGGACGTGGGATACGCAGTATTTT,CASSYLGTWDTQYF
NA,TRBV7-2,TRBD2,TRBJ2-7,TGTGCCAGCAGCTTTAGCGGGATAGAGCAGTACTTC,CASSFSGIEQYF
NA,TRBV7-2,TRBD2,TRBJ2-7,TGTGCCAGCAGCTTAGGCCCCCCGGGACTAGCGGCTTACTACGAGCAGTACTTC,CASSLGPPGLAAYYEQYF
NA,TRBV4-1,NA,TRBJ1-1,TGCGCCAGCAGCCACTCTTTGCAGGGACGGCTGAACACTGAAGCTTTCTTT,CASSHSLQGRLNTEAFF
NA,TRBV2,TRBD1,TRBJ2-6,TGTGCCAGCAGTCTTGACAGGGCTGGGGCCAACGTCCTGACTTTC,CASSLDRAGANVLTF
NA,TRBV18,NA,TRBJ2-7,TGTGCCAGCTCACCCTTTGGGGGGGAGCAGTACTTC,CASSPFGGEQYF
NA,TRBV25-1,TRBD1,TRBJ2-1,TGTGCCAGCAGTGCCGGGACAGGGGGGTCCTACAATGAGCAGTTCTTC,CASSAGTGGSYNEQFF
NA,TRBV4-3,TRBD2,TRBJ2-7,TGCGCCAGCAGCCAAATCCTAGCGGATCATTACGAGCAGTACTTC,CASSQILADHYEQYF
NA,TRBV5-5,NA,TRBJ2-5,TGTGCCAGCAGTTATTGGGGGGAGACCCAGTACTTC,CASSYWGETQYF
NA,TRBV15,NA,TRBJ1-1,TGTGCCACCAGCAGAGATAGGAGAGTTTCTAGGGCTTTCTTT,CATSRDRRVSRAFF
NA,TRBV7-2,NA,TRBJ2-7,TGTGCCAGCAGCTTTGGAGCAGGGGCCTACGAGCAGTACTTC,CASSFGAGAYEQYF
NA,TRBV10-2,NA,TRBJ1-1,TGCGCCAGCCTTATAGGGGGGGCAGGCACTGAAGCTTTCTTT,CASLIGGAGTEAFF
NA,TRBV4-2,NA,TRBJ2-3,TGTGCCAGCAGCCAAGATAGATCCTTATGGCAGAACACAGATACGCAGTATTTT,CASSQDRSLWQNTDTQYF
NA,TRBV5-1,NA,TRBJ2-1,TGCGCCAGCAGCTCCGGGCTATACAATGAGCAGTTCTTC,CASSSGLYNEQFF
NA,TRBV28,NA,TRBJ2-2,TGTGCCAGCAGTTTATCAGGGGTGAACACCGGGGAGCTGTTTTTT,CASSLSGVNTGELFF
NA,TRBV13,NA,TRBJ2-7,TGTGCCAGCAGCTTTTCAGCAAGCTCCTACGAGCAGTACTTC,CASSFSASSYEQYF
NA,TRBV18,TRBD1,TRBJ1-1,TGTGCCAGCTCACCGCTTAACAGGGGCACTGAAGCTTTCTTT,CASSPLNRGTEAFF
once,TRBV7-2,NA,TRBJ2-7,TGTGCCAGCAGCCCCCGGGACGCCGGCCGTCAGCAGTACTTC,CASSPRDAGRQQYF
NA,TRBV6-5,NA,TRBJ2-6,TGTGCCAGCAGTTACTCGGGTGGGGCCAACGTCCTGACTTTC,CASSYSGGANVLTF
NA,TRBV9,NA,TRBJ1-5,TGTGCCAGCAGCGTAGGCCCAGGGATGAGCAATCAGCCCCAGCATTTT,CASSVGPGMSNQPQHF
NA,TRBV7-9,NA,TRBJ2-6,TGTGCCAGCAGTCGGAACTCTGGGGCCAACGTCCTGACTTTC,CASSRNSGANVLTF